A selection of T cell receptor beta chains follows, all from one sample in a study of PD-1 blockade in mismatch repair-deficient tumors. Repertoires were generated with immunoSEQ multiplex PCR, while TCRdb's copy carries only in-frame clones and drops some. The table records about 63,000 clones, more than 70% of them present only once. Specimen: peripheral blood, collected 52 weeks after starting pembrolizumab. The origin of the receptors is an adult with mismatch repair-deficient cancer. The CDR3 runs from the conserved cysteine through the conserved F or W. Fields, in order: D gene, J gene, clone size, V gene, CDR3 protein, CDR3 DNA. D genes are given only for firm matches. The size field is filled for only some rows; it gives once, few, many or a size class.

-,TRBJ2-5,-,TRBV10-1,CAIPKTAGMETQYF,TGCGCCATCCCCAAAACCGCTGGGATGGAGACCCAGTACTTC
TRBD1,TRBJ2-7,once,TRBV6-5,CASSWDRETYEQYF,TGTGCCAGCAGTTGGGACAGGGAGACCTACGAGCAGTACTTC
-,TRBJ2-7,few,TRBV7-9,CASSLAGNYEQYF,TGTGCCAGCAGCTTAGCGGGGAACTACGAGCAGTACTTC
-,TRBJ2-7,-,TRBV4-2,CASSQTGIGTYEQYF,TGTGCCAGCAGCCAGACAGGAATCGGGACCTACGAGCAGTACTTC
TRBD1,TRBJ2-7,-,TRBV27,CASSSTGTGPYEQYF,TGTGCCAGCAGTTCGACCGGGACAGGTCCCTACGAGCAGTACTTC
-,TRBJ2-1,once,TRBV4-1,CASSQGLYNEQFF,TGCGCCAGCAGCCAAGGGCTCTACAATGAGCAGTTCTTC
-,TRBJ2-1,-,TRBV7-3,CASRALGGNEQFF,TGTGCCAGCAGGGCACTAGGGGGGAATGAGCAGTTCTTC
-,TRBJ2-2,once,TRBV5-1,CASSFGPSNTGELFF,TGCGCCAGCAGCTTTGGCCCCTCGAACACCGGGGAGCTGTTTTTT
-,TRBJ2-2,-,TRBV5-1,CASQRVTGELFF,TGCGCCAGCCAGAGGGTAACCGGGGAGCTGTTTTTT
-,TRBJ2-1,-,TRBV19,CASSRGTLSSYNEQFF,TGTGCCAGTAGTCGCGGGACTCTGAGCTCCTACAATGAGCAGTTCTTC
-,TRBJ2-7,-,TRBV5-8,CASSLKSRNLAYEQYF,TGTGCCAGCAGCTTGAAGAGCAGAAACCTAGCCTACGAGCAGTACTTC
-,TRBJ1-2,-,TRBV25-1,CASSEFMVGYTF,TGTGCCAGCAGTGAATTCATGGTTGGCTACACCTTC
TRBD2,TRBJ2-7,-,TRBV11-2,CASSLQGTRSSYEQYF,TGTGCCAGCAGCCTCCAAGGGACTAGGAGCTCCTACGAGCAGTACTTC
TRBD1,TRBJ2-3,-,TRBV19,CASSGTGVSDTQYF,TGTGCCAGTAGTGGGACAGGGGTATCAGATACGCAGTATTTT
-,TRBJ2-3,-,TRBV11-2,CASSRESGRGRRDTQYF,TGTGCCAGCAGCCGCGAGAGCGGGCGGGGCCGAAGAGATACGCAGTATTTT
-,TRBJ1-5,-,TRBV4-1,CASSQFQGDGQPQHF,TGCGCCAGCAGCCAATTCCAGGGAGACGGTCAGCCCCAGCATTTT
-,TRBJ2-3,-,TRBV9,CASSAEGSTDTQYF,TGTGCCAGCAGCGCTGAGGGTAGCACAGATACGCAGTATTTT
-,TRBJ2-3,-,TRBV7-3,CASSLISGTDTQYF,TGTGCCAGCAGCTTAATATCCGGCACAGATACGCAGTATTTT
-,TRBJ2-2,-,TRBV7-9,CASSLGRGRNTGELFF,TGTGCCAGCAGCTTAGGGAGGGGAAGGAACACCGGGGAGCTGTTTTTT
-,TRBJ2-6,-,TRBV5-6,CASMEVTGANVLTF,TGTGCCAGCATGGAGGTTACTGGGGCCAACGTCCTGACTTTC
-,TRBJ2-7,-,TRBV11-2,CASSLGRGTYEQYF,TGTGCCAGCAGCTTGGGAAGGGGGACCTACGAGCAGTACTTC
TRBD1,TRBJ2-3,-,TRBV6-5,CASRGTAYTDTQYF,TGTGCCAGCAGAGGGACAGCCTACACAGATACGCAGTATTTT
TRBD1,TRBJ1-5,once,TRBV6-6,CASSNGQGRQPQHF,TGTGCCAGCAGCAATGGACAGGGGCGTCAGCCCCAGCATTTT
-,TRBJ2-2,-,TRBV7-6,CASSLPASTGELFF,TGTGCCAGCAGCTTACCAGCGAGCACCGGGGAGCTGTTTTTT
TRBD2,TRBJ2-1,-,TRBV4-3,CASSQSGGPNEQFF,TGCGCCAGCAGCCAGTCGGGGGGACCAAATGAGCAGTTCTTC
TRBD1,TRBJ2-1,few,TRBV4-1,CASSQGQGLYNEQFF,TGCGCCAGCAGCCAGGGACAGGGCCTTTACAATGAGCAGTTCTTC
TRBD1,TRBJ2-7,-,TRBV5-4,CAIGTVKSYEQYF,TGTGCCATCGGGACAGTCAAATCCTACGAGCAGTACTTC
-,TRBJ1-1,once,TRBV30,CAWSAPAGGAEAFF,TGTGCCTGGAGTGCACCGGCGGGGGGGGCTGAAGCTTTCTTT
TRBD1,TRBJ2-3,-,TRBV6-4,CASSDGTGADTQYF,TGTGCCAGCAGTGACGGGACAGGGGCAGATACGCAGTATTTT
TRBD2,TRBJ2-1,-,TRBV7-3,CASSLIGGRAQFF,TGTGCCAGCAGCTTAATTGGCGGGAGGGCCCAGTTCTTC
TRBD1,TRBJ1-2,-,TRBV6-5,CASSYAGTGELSYTF,TGTGCCAGCAGTTATGCCGGGACAGGGGAGCTGAGCTACACCTTC
-,TRBJ2-5,-,TRBV7-9,CASSFVEAQETQYF,TGTGCCAGCAGCTTCGTGGAGGCCCAAGAGACCCAGTACTTC
-,TRBJ2-7,-,TRBV29-1,CSALGESYEQYF,TGCAGCGCCCTAGGGGAGTCCTACGAGCAGTACTTC
-,TRBJ1-4,-,TRBV5-1,CASSLEGGRWEKLFF,TGCGCCAGCAGCTTGGAGGGGGGGCGCTGGGAAAAACTGTTTTTT
TRBD1,TRBJ2-7,-,TRBV28,CASSSDGTESYEQYF,TGTGCCAGCAGTTCCGACGGGACAGAGTCCTACGAGCAGTACTTC
-,TRBJ1-5,once,TRBV28,CASNSGGGQPQHF,TGTGCCAGCAACTCTGGGGGGGGTCAGCCCCAGCATTTT
TRBD1,TRBJ2-5,-,TRBV4-2,CASSQDQGQGGETQYF,TGTGCCAGCAGCCAAGATCAGGGACAGGGGGGGGAGACCCAGTACTTC
-,TRBJ1-5,-,TRBV2,CASSDGQSNQPQHF,TGTGCCAGCAGTGACGGACAGAGCAATCAGCCCCAGCATTTT